This T cell receptor (beta chain) was observed in a study of blood T cell repertoires in COVID-19. Background on the study: Sites in the United States, Italy and Spain provided acute and convalescent COVID-19 samples. The analysed material was cDNA or gDNA that came from T cells, B-cell-depleted T cells, or PBMCs.

V trimming: 7 bases; J trimming: 4 bases; junction bases outside the gene matches: 5. The CDR3 covers 13 residues. Per germline, CDR1 SNHLY and CDR2 FYNNEI. This clone was counted only a few times. Enrolled through a virtual design, the participants were between roughly 18 and 90 years of age and came from around 25 US areas. Original processing methods: From reference gene primer amplification, estimates of nucleated cell counts were derived. The protocol was immunoSEQ multiplex PCR, while the TCRdb copy is restricted to in-frame clones and leaves out a portion. V, J and clone size were drawn from that table, and D and trimming were deduced from the DNA. The sample yields around 300,000 clones, almost 90% seen once.

V is TRBV2 and J is TRBJ1-2; 8 bases are a match to TRBD1. Sequencing used PBMCs or T cells enriched from blood (not recorded which). The clonotype was recovered from a woman aged 18-29 years with acute COVID-19. For the CDR3, the DNA is TGTGCCAGCAACCCGACAGGGGTCTATGGCTACACCTTC. Amino acid sequence: CASNPTGVYGYTF.